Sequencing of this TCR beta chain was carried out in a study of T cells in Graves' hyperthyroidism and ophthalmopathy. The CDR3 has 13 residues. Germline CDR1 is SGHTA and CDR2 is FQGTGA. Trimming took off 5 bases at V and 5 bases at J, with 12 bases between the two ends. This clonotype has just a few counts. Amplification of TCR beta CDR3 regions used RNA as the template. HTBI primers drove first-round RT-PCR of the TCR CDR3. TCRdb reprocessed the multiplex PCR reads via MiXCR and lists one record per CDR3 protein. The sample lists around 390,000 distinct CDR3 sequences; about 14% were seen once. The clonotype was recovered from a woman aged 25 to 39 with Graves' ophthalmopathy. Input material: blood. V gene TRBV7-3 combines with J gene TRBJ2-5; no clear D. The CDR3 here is CASSASVGETQYF. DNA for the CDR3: TGTGCCAGCAGCGCCAGCGTTGGGGAGACCCAGTACTTC.